This entry lists 32 T cell receptor beta chains sequenced from one sample in a study of cytomegalovirus exposure and HLA in healthy donors. PCR used 60 Vbeta primers and 13 Jbeta primers. Generated by immunoSEQ multiplex PCR, the TCRdb table keeps only in-frame clones and is missing some. This sample carries around 200,000 clones, around four fifths of them seen once, and the ten largest clones take 0.58%. The specimen was PBMCs. The receptors shown here come from a woman in her 40s in good health and CMV-seronegative.

The V gene is TRBV9, the J gene TRBJ1-6; D perhaps matches TRBD1 (5 bases). V gave up 4 bases and J gave up 0 bases, with 14 bases separating them. The CDR3 loop spans 17 amino acids. CDR1 is SGDLS and CDR2 is YYNGEE in the germline V gene. As DNA, the CDR3 is TGTGCCAGCAGCCCGGGAGGGGTGATCTCCTATAATTCACCCCTCCACTTT. Translated: CASSPGGVISYNSPLHF.

In this sample, this clone turned up once. The chain has TRBV2 and TRBJ2-1; unclear D gene. There are 12 residues in the CDR3. Germline loops: CDR1 SNHLY, CDR2 FYNNEI. V was pared by 4 bases and J by 6 bases, with 7 bases between. The CDR3 loop reads CASSVESNEQFF. CDR3 bases: TGTGCCAGCAGTGTGGAGAGCAATGAGCAGTTCTTC.

This clone was observed once. The chain combines TRBV19 with TRBJ1-6, with 8 bases matching TRBD1. Germline V gene lookup returns CDR1 LNHDA and CDR2 SQIVND (reference sequence). This CDR3 contains 14 residues. Losses at the gene ends were 3 bases for V and 6 bases for J; bases not matched to a gene: 1. DNA for the CDR3: TGTGCCAGTAGTATCACAGGGGGTAATTCACCCCTCCACTTT. Its translation is CASSITGGNSPLHF.

V and J are TRBV10-3 and TRBJ2-1, with D maybe TRBD2 (6 bases). Germline CDR1 reads ENHRY; CDR2 reads SYGVKD. V was pared by 0 bases and J by 6 bases, with 15 bases between. This CDR3 has 16 amino acids. The CDR3, as DNA: TGTGCCATCAGTGAGTCAGGAGGGTTTGGGGGCAATGAGCAGTTCTTC. Translating gives CAISESGGFGGNEQFF.

This sequence joins TRBV15 and TRBJ2-7; 7 bases are a match to TRBD1. This CDR3 is built from 14 residues. CDR1 and CDR2 from the germline V gene are LNHNV and YYDKDF (reference sequence). V dropped 1 base and J dropped 2; count of bases not matched to a gene: 2. The CDR3 protein is CATSRGDSTYEQYF. CDR3 nucleotide sequence: TGTGCCACCAGCAGAGGGGACAGCACCTACGAGCAGTACTTC.

This clone was seen a single time. The V call is TRBV30, the J call TRBJ2-7; 9 nucleotides agree with TRBD1. V lost 6 bases to trimming and J lost 5 bases; unmatched junction nucleotides: 2. The CDR3 extends over 11 amino acids. Germline V lookup: CDR1 GTSNPN, CDR2 SVGIG (reference sequence). CDR3 nucleotides: TGTGCCTGTCGGGACAGGGACGAGCAGTACTTC. Protein product: CACRDRDEQYF.

V usage is TRBV9 and J usage is TRBJ2-3; TRBD2 agrees at 11 bases. The CDR3 has 19 residues. In germline, CDR1 is SGDLS, CDR2 YYNGEE. Trimming at V came to 0 bases and at J to 2 bases, leaving 11 bases not matched to a gene. CDR3 region: CASSVALGYSGGATDTQYF. Written as DNA, the CDR3 is TGTGCCAGCAGCGTAGCTCTCGGATATAGCGGGGGGGCCACAGATACGCAGTATTTT.

The V gene is TRBV11-3, the J gene TRBJ2-5, with D unclear. The CDR3 covers 14 residues. Looked up from germline, CDR1 is SGHNT and CDR2 is YENEEA. V was shortened by 2 bases and J by 2 bases, with 9 bases between the two germline ends. CDR3 bases: TGTGCCAGCAGCTTACGGCACAGACAAGAGACCCAGTACTTC. Translating gives CASSLRHRQETQYF.

The chain recombines TRBV7-3 with TRBJ2-4; 8 nucleotides align to TRBD1. Germline CDR1 is SGHTA and CDR2 is FQGTGA. Trimming took 3 bases from V and 12 from J; bases not matched to a gene: 7. The CDR3 length is 13 residues. The CDR3 protein is CASSFGPDRGQYF. The CDR3 nucleotides read TGTGCCAGCAGCTTCGGACCCGACAGGGGTCAGTACTTC.

The V gene is TRBV4-3, the J gene TRBJ2-2, with D perhaps matching TRBD2 (7 bases). CDR3 length equals 14 residues. Trimming shortened V by 4 bases and J by 6 bases, and 12 bases separated the two germline ends. Germline CDR1 is LGHNA and CDR2 is YSLEER. The CDR3, as DNA: TGCGCCAGCAGCCTCAAGGGGGGGTCCGGGGAGCTGTTTTTT. Translated, it gives CASSLKGGSGELFF.

This chain joins TRBV5-4 and TRBJ1-1; no definite D call. Germline values: CDR1 SGHNT, CDR2 YYREEE (reference sequence). V lost 4 bases and J 3 bases, leaving 10 bases between the germline ends. The CDR3 has 13 amino acids. CDR3 sequence: CASSQAGYTEAFF. In DNA form, the CDR3 reads TGTGCCAGCAGCCAGGCGGGCTACACTGAAGCTTTCTTT.

V is TRBV5-4 and J is TRBJ2-7, with 8 bases lining up with TRBD1. The CDR3 sequence is 14 residues long. V was pared by 4 bases and J by 6 bases, with 9 bases of the junction left unmatched. Germline V gene sequence: CDR1 SGHNT, CDR2 YYREEE (reference sequence). The DNA of the CDR3 is TGTGCCAGCAGCGGTTCCGGGACAGGCCGCGAGCAGTACTTC. This translates into CASSGSGTGREQYF.

CDR3 bases: TGCAGCGTTGAATTAAGCGGGGGCACAGATACGCAGTATTTT. This sequence encodes CSVELSGGTDTQYF. This chain uses TRBV29-1 with TRBJ2-3, with 7 positions matching TRBD2. V trimming: 2 bases; J trimming: 1 base; junction bases outside the gene matches: 3. The CDR3 is 14 amino acids. CDR1 and CDR2 (germline): SQVTM, ANQGSEA.

The V gene is TRBV7-8, the J gene TRBJ2-7; a weak D match, TRBD1 (6 bases). Germline V gene sequence: CDR1 SGHVS, CDR2 FQNEAQ. Trimming pared 10 bases from V and 7 bases from J, leaving 20 bases between. The CDR3 loop spans 13 amino acids. The CDR3 DNA sequence: TGTGCCACGAGACCCTCGGACAGATGGGAGCAGTACTTC. Amino acid sequence: CATRPSDRWEQYF.

The chain uses TRBV4-3 and TRBJ2-5, with 7 bases lining up with TRBD1. The CDR3 loop spans 16 amino acids. Trimming removed 4 bases from V and 5 bases from J; junction bases left unmatched: 13. CDR1 is LGHNA and CDR2 is YSLEER in the germline V gene. This chain's CDR3 is CASSLLPTGPSETQYF. As DNA, the CDR3 is TGCGCCAGCAGCCTCCTACCGACAGGGCCTTCGGAGACCCAGTACTTC.

The DNA of the CDR3 is TGCGCCAGCAGCTTCCCGGCCGACCCCAGGGGGCAGGATACGCAGTATTTT. Amino acid sequence: CASSFPADPRGQDTQYF. The gene calls are TRBV5-1 and TRBJ2-3, with 8 bases that match TRBD1. CDR3 length equals 17 residues. The V gene's germline CDR1 is SGHRS and CDR2 YFSETQ. After removal of 2 bases from V and 6 bases from J, the junction contained 14 bases not matched to a gene.

V usage is TRBV2 and J usage is TRBJ1-4; D gene unclear. CDR3 length: 13 amino acids. Germline V lookup: CDR1 SNHLY, CDR2 FYNNEI. V lost 7 bases and J 1 base, leaving 7 bases between the germline ends. Written as DNA, the CDR3 is TGTGCCAGCACTTACAGAACTAATGAAAAACTGTTTTTT. As protein: CASTYRTNEKLFF.

This chain links TRBV6-5 with TRBJ1-1; D might be TRBD1 (6 bases). Deletions cut 6 bases from V and 2 bases from J, with 10 bases between. CDR1 and CDR2 from the germline V gene are MNHEY and SVGAGI. This CDR3 contains 13 residues. The CDR3 loop reads CASSRTANTEAFF. CDR3 in DNA: TGTGCCAGCAGCCGGACAGCAAACACTGAAGCTTTCTTT.

This chain uses TRBV10-3 with TRBJ1-3, with 11 bases identical to TRBD1. CDR3 length equals 15 residues. The trim removed 6 bases at V and 4 bases at J, leaving 5 bases unmatched. Looked up from germline, CDR1 is ENHRY and CDR2 is SYGVKD. The CDR3 spells CAIRPDRGPGNTIYF. CDR3 in DNA: TGTGCCATCAGACCGGACAGGGGGCCGGGAAACACCATATATTTT.

Only a few counts were recorded for this clone. The J gene is TRBJ2-7, the V gene TRBV2; TRBD1 aligns across 10 bases. V lost 4 bases to trimming and J lost 7 bases; unmatched junction nucleotides: 4. CDR3 length: 13 amino acids. Germline V gene data show CDR1 as SNHLY and CDR2 as FYNNEI. This CDR3 reads CASSGGQGTEQYF. The CDR3 coding sequence is TGTGCCAGCAGTGGGGGACAGGGGACGGAGCAGTACTTC.

The rearrangement uses TRBV27 and TRBJ1-6; D remains unclear. Trimming left V 4 bases short and J 9 bases short, with 13 bases between. The germline V gene encodes CDR1 MNHEY and CDR2 SMNVEV (reference sequence). The length of the CDR3 is 14 residues. CDR3 residues: CASSYRVAGSPLHF. CDR3 DNA sequence: TGTGCCAGCAGTTACCGGGTGGCCGGTTCACCCCTCCACTTT.

CDR3 region: CSGTTKTGTNTEAFF. The CDR3 DNA follows: TGCAGCGGAACGACCAAAACAGGGACGAACACTGAAGCTTTCTTT. The genes are TRBV29-1 and TRBJ1-1, with D possibly being TRBD1 (6 bases). This CDR3 is 15 amino acids long. Trimming shortened V by 7 bases and J by 1 base, and 19 bases separated the two germline ends. Germline V CDR1 and CDR2: SQVTM, ANQGSEA.

The chain is built from TRBV29-1 and TRBJ1-3; D is ambiguous. This CDR3 spans 11 amino acids. V lost 7 bases and J lost 1, with 5 bases in between. The germline V gene encodes CDR1 SQVTM and CDR2 ANQGSEA. The CDR3 sequence is CSGGSGNTIYF. DNA for the CDR3: TGCAGCGGCGGGTCTGGAAACACCATATATTTT.

The rearrangement links TRBV4-2 to TRBJ1-2, with 8 nucleotides matching TRBD1. V lost 1 base to trimming and J lost 4 bases; unmatched junction nucleotides: 20. This CDR3 spans 20 amino acids. The germline CDR1 and CDR2 sequences are LGHNA and YNFKEQ. CDR3 residues: CASSQAEGLTDRARGYGYTF. CDR3 coding DNA: TGTGCCAGCAGCCAAGCCGAGGGCTTAACGGACAGGGCGAGGGGCTATGGCTACACCTTC.

As DNA, the CDR3 is TGTGCCAGCAGCTTGGCCGGGACAGCAGTTTCCTACGAGCAGTACTTC. Translating it yields CASSLAGTAVSYEQYF. The chain has TRBV7-9 and TRBJ2-7; the match to TRBD1 covers 7 bases. CDR1 is SEHNR, CDR2 FQNEAQ, per germline (reference sequence). The CDR3 has 16 amino acids. The ends lost 3 bases at V and 1 base at J; junction bases unmatched: 9.

V and J are TRBV7-8 and TRBJ2-7, with 12 positions matching TRBD1. CDR1 is SGHVS, CDR2 FQNEAQ, per germline. CDR3 length: 16 residues. V trimming: 4 bases; J trimming: 3 bases; junction bases outside the gene matches: 7. The CDR3 nucleotides read TGTGCCAGCAGCTCCCGAGGGACAGGGGGCGTCTACGAGCAGTACTTC. Protein product: CASSSRGTGGVYEQYF.

The chain is built from TRBV9 and TRBJ2-3; weak D call: TRBD2 (7 bases). V lost 2 bases and J lost 1, with 11 bases in between. In germline, CDR1 is SGDLS, CDR2 YYNGEE. CDR3 size: 15 residues. The CDR3 loop reads CASSVRGGGTDTQYF. The CDR3 region has the DNA TGTGCCAGCAGCGTGAGGGGGGGCGGCACAGATACGCAGTATTTT.

V gene TRBV7-8 combines with J gene TRBJ2-6; D might be TRBD2 (5 bases). The CDR3 contains 20 residues. Trimming pared 4 bases from V and 0 bases from J, leaving 22 bases between. The germline gives CDR1 SGHVS, CDR2 FQNEAQ. The CDR3 region has the DNA TGTGCCAGCAGCTGGGATGAGGCGTTCGGACTTAGCTCTGGGGCCAACGTCCTGACTTTC. Translating it yields CASSWDEAFGLSSGANVLTF.

The chain couples TRBV30 to TRBJ2-2; D unclear. The CDR3 spans 15 residues. V was cut by 4 bases and J by 0 bases, with 12 bases left in between. Germline V gene data show CDR1 as GTSNPN and CDR2 as SVGIG (reference sequence). The CDR3 spells CAWTTGGANTGELFF. The CDR3 DNA reads as TGTGCCTGGACGACGGGTGGCGCGAACACCGGGGAGCTGTTTTTT.

This chain links TRBV15 with TRBJ2-5; TRBD2 is a possible D gene (6 bases). Trimming removed 3 bases at V and 2 bases at J, with 16 bases between. The germline CDR1 and CDR2 sequences are LNHNV and YYDKDF (reference sequence). There are 16 residues in the CDR3. The CDR3 sequence: CATSRTHTSFQETQYF. CDR3 nucleotides: TGTGCCACCAGCAGGACACACACTAGCTTTCAAGAGACCCAGTACTTC.

As concerns this clone: This likely comes from a read error, as the CDR3 has no conserved phenylalanine or tryptophan at its end. The chain links TRBV7-9 to TRBJ1-1; D uncertain. Between the trimmed V and J ends, which lost 1 base and 5 bases, there was a span of 5 bases. CDR1 is SEHNR, CDR2 FQNEAQ, per germline (reference sequence). The CDR3 consists of 12 residues. The CDR3 nucleotides read TGTGCCAGCAGCTTAGGGTTTACTGAAGCTTTCCTT. It specifies CASSLGFTEAFL.

J is TRBJ1-1 and V is TRBV2; TRBD1 might be the D (5 bases). The CDR3 has 10 residues. The germline gives CDR1 SNHLY, CDR2 FYNNEI. V was trimmed by 11 bases and J by 5 bases, leaving 9 bases between them. The CDR3, as DNA: TGTGCCCTCAAGGGGACTGAAGCTTTCTTT. Residues: CALKGTEAFF. The full variable domain, rest sourced from reference TRBV2 and TRBJ1-1, is EPEVTQTPSHQVTQMGQEVILRCVPISNHLYFYWYRQILGQKVEFLVSFYNNEISEKSEIFDDQFSVERPDGSNFTLKIRSTKLEDSAMYFCALKGTEAFFGQGTRLTVV.